This T cell receptor beta chain was identified in a study of shared T cell receptors in the human thymus. Sequencing used immunoSEQ multiplex PCR; TCRdb keeps in-frame clones, though not all of them. The data hold about 400,000 clones, with approximately 95% observed a single time. CDR1 SGHTA and CDR2 FQGNSA come from the germline V gene. V lost 3 bases, J lost 0 bases, and 6 bases lay in between. This CDR3 is built from 14 residues. This rearrangement joins TRBV7-2 to TRBJ1-3; no clear D gene. The clonotype originates from a human donor. The sequenced sample was thymocytes. Written as DNA, the CDR3 is TGTGCCAGCAGCTTGTATCACTCTGGAAACACCATATATTTT. This gives the protein CASSLYHSGNTIYF.